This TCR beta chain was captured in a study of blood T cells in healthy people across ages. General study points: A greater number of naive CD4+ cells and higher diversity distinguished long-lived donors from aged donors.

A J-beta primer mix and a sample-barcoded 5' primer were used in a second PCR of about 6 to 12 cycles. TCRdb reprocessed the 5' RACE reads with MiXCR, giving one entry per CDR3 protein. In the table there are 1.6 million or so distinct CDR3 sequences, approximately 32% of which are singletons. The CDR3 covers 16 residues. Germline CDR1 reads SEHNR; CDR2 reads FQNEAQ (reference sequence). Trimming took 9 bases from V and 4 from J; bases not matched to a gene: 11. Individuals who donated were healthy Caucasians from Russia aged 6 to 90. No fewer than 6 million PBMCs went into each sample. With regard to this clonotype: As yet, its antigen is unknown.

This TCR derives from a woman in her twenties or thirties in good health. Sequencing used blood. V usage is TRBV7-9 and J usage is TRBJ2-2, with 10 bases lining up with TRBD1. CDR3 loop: CASIGGTGATTGELFF. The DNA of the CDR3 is TGTGCCAGTATCGGAGGGACAGGGGCCACCACCGGGGAGCTGTTTTTT. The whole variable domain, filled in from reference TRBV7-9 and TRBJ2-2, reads DTGVSQNPRHKITKRGQNVTFRCDPISEHNRLYWYRQTLGQGPEFLTYFQNEAQLEKSRLLSDRFSAERPKGSFSTLEIQRTEQGDSAMYLCASIGGTGATTGELFFGEGSRLTVL.